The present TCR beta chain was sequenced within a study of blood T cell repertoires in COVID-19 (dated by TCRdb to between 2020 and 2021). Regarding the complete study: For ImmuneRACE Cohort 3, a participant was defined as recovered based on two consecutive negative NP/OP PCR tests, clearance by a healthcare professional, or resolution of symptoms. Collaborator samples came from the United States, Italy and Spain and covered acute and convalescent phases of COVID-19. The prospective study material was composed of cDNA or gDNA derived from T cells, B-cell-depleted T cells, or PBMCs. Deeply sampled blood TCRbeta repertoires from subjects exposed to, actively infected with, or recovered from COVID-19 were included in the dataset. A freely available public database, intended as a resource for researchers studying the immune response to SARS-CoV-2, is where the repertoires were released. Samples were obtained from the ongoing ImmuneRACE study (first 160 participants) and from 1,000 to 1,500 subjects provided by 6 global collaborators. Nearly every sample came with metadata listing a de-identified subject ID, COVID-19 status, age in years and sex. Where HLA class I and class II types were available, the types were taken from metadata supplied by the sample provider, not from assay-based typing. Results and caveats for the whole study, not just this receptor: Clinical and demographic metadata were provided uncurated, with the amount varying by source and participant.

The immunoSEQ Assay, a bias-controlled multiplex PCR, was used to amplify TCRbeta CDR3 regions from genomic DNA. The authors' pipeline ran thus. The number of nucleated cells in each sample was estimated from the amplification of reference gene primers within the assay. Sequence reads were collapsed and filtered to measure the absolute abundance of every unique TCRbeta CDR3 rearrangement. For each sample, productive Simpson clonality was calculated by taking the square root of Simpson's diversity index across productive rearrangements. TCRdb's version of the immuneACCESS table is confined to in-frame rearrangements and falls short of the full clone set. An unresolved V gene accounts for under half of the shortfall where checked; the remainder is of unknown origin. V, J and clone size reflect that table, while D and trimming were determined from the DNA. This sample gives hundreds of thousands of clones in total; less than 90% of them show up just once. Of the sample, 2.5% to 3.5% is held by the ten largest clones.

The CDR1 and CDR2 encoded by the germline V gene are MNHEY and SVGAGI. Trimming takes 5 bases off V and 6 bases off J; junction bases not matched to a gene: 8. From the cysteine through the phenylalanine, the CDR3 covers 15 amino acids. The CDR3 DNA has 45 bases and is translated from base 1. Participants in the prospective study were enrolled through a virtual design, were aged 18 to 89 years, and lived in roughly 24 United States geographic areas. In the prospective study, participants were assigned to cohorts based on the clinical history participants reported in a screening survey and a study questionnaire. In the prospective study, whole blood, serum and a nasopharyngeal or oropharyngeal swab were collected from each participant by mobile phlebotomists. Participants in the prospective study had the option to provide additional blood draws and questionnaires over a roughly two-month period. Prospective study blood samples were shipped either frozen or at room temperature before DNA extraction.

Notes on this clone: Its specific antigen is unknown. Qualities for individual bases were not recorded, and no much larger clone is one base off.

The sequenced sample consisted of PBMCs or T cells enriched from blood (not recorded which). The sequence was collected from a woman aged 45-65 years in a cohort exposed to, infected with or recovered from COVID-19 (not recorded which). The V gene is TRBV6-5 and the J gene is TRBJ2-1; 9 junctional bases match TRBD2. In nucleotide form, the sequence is TGTGCCAGCAGTCGCGGGGGGGTGAGTAGCAATGAGCAGTTCTTC. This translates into CASSRGGVSSNEQFF.